These 15 T cell receptor beta chains originate from one sample sequenced in a study of Ad26.COV2.S vaccination and SARS-CoV-2 variants (dated by TCRdb to 2020 to 2022). The library relied on the immunoSEQ multiplex PCR assay. TCRdb limited this immuneACCESS table to in-frame rearrangements with V and J called. A share of clones is missing; checked studies link under half to unresolved V genes, and the rest is unexplained. The sample records about 350,000 clones, around 89% of which are singletons. The ten largest make up 5% of the sample. The treatment or condition label here, explained by the study, means: 19 received Ad26.COV2.S at low or high dose, single or two shots; several received placebo; per-sample allocation not given. For vaccine and placebo recipients, the sequenced repertoires came from samples collected on day 63 after the first injection. This material consisted of peripheral blood, taken in a trial of Ad26.COV2.S vaccine versus placebo. All receptors come from a person aged 18 to 65 who received the Ad26.COV2.S COVID-19 vaccine or a placebo.

This clone came up a few times. The genes are TRBV30 and TRBJ2-2; D is uncertain. This CDR3 spans 14 amino acids. The ends were cut back, 0 bases at V and 3 bases at J, with 8 bases in the middle. Per the germline V gene, CDR1 is GTSNPN and CDR2 is SVGIG (reference sequence). Written as DNA, the CDR3 is TGTGCCTGGAGTGTTTCCCTGGACACCGGGGAGCTGTTTTTT. It specifies CAWSVSLDTGELFF.

The chain links TRBV29-1 to TRBJ2-3, with 13 bases matching TRBD2. The germline CDR1 and CDR2 sequences are SQVTM and ANQGSEA. This CDR3 is built from 22 residues. V was pared by 3 bases and J by 6 bases, with 27 bases of the junction left unmatched. The CDR3 reads CSVEPFSAVLAGGPKGRDTQYF. DNA of the CDR3: TGCAGCGTTGAGCCCTTTTCCGCTGTACTAGCGGGAGGGCCAAAGGGGAGGGATACGCAGTATTTT.

V usage is TRBV30 and J usage is TRBJ1-2; 11 nucleotides line up with TRBD1. The CDR3 sequence is 13 residues long. The V gene end was trimmed by 5 bases and the J gene end by 3 bases; junction bases not matched to a gene: 2. CDR1 GTSNPN and CDR2 SVGIG come from the germline V gene (reference sequence). The CDR3 loop reads CAWGTGGDYGYTF. The CDR3 DNA is TGTGCCTGGGGGACAGGGGGAGACTATGGCTACACCTTC.

This clone was detected once. This chain links TRBV5-4 with TRBJ2-2; 10 nucleotides match TRBD1. The trim removed 3 bases at V and 5 bases at J, leaving 7 bases unmatched. CDR1 is SGHNT and CDR2 is YYREEE in the germline V gene (reference sequence). This CDR3 has 16 amino acids. CDR3 region: CASSSGTGEDTGELFF. The CDR3 DNA sequence: TGTGCCAGCAGCTCCGGGACAGGGGAGGATACCGGGGAGCTGTTTTTT.

The genes are TRBV19 and TRBJ2-1; 8 bases map to TRBD2. Germline lookup yields CDR1 LNHDA and CDR2 SQIVND (reference sequence). V dropped 1 base and J dropped 4; count of bases not matched to a gene: 6. CDR3 length: 16 amino acids. CDR3 in amino acids: CASSIVIAGNYNEQFF. The DNA for the CDR3 is TGTGCCAGTAGTATAGTGATAGCGGGGAATTACAATGAGCAGTTCTTC.

In DNA, the CDR3 is TGTGCCAGCAGTCCCTCCTACCAAGAGACCCAGTACTTC. It encodes CASSPSYQETQYF. The V gene is TRBV28, the J gene TRBJ2-5; unclear D gene. Per the germline V gene, CDR1 is MDHEN and CDR2 is SYDVKM. The CDR3 runs to 13 residues. Trimming took off 5 bases at V and 0 bases at J, with 7 bases between the two ends.

The genes are TRBV28 and TRBJ2-4; D not certain. The CDR3 consists of 17 residues. CDR1 MDHEN and CDR2 SYDVKM come from the germline V gene. The V and J ends lost 4 bases and 0 bases respectively, with 16 bases between them. CDR3 sequence reads: CASSSVSENKAKNIQYF. In DNA form, the CDR3 reads TGTGCCAGCAGTTCAGTATCGGAGAATAAAGCCAAAAACATTCAGTACTTC.

The chain employs TRBV14 and TRBJ2-1, with TRBD2 matching over 8 bases. J was trimmed by 3 bases and V by 0 bases; bases with no gene match: 7. CDR3 length: 17 amino acids. Germline V lookup: CDR1 SGHDN, CDR2 FVKESK. CDR3 nucleotide sequence: TGTGCCAGCAGCCAAGAAGCAAGCGGGAGATACTACAATGAGCAGTTCTTC. As protein: CASSQEASGRYYNEQFF.

The chain links TRBV9 to TRBJ1-4; D is ambiguous. V lost 4 bases to trimming and J lost 3 bases, with 7 bases between them. The CDR3 is made up of 13 amino acids. The V gene's germline CDR1 is SGDLS and CDR2 YYNGEE. CDR3 residues: CASSSSPNEKLFF. CDR3 sequence (DNA): TGTGCCAGCAGCTCCAGCCCTAATGAAAAACTGTTTTTT.

This clone was counted a few times. The chain links TRBV5-4 to TRBJ2-1; D is unclear. CDR1 and CDR2 from the germline V gene are SGHNT and YYREEE (reference sequence). V was trimmed by 0 bases and J by 0 bases, leaving 10 bases between them. The CDR3 is made up of 16 amino acids. CDR3 sequence reads: CASSLDPESSYNEQFF. In nucleotides, the CDR3 is TGTGCCAGCAGCTTGGATCCAGAAAGCTCCTACAATGAGCAGTTCTTC.

The chain combines TRBV10-2 with TRBJ1-3; weak D call: TRBD1 (5 bases). Trimming removed 3 bases from V and 3 bases from J, with 12 bases in between. The CDR3 runs 15 residues. CDR1 WSHSY and CDR2 SAAADI come from the germline V gene. The CDR3 DNA reads as TGCGCCAGCAGTGAAAGGGGCAGGGTTGGAAACACCATATATTTT. This encodes CASSERGRVGNTIYF.

The V and J genes are TRBV18 and TRBJ2-7, with 10 bases that match TRBD1. The ends lost 4 bases at V and 7 bases at J; junction bases unmatched: 7. Germline V gene data show CDR1 as KGHSH and CDR2 as LQKENI. This CDR3 spans 14 amino acids. The CDR3: CASSLLGTGDEQYF. CDR3 nucleotides: TGTGCCAGCTCACTCCTCGGGACAGGGGATGAGCAGTACTTC.

The genes are TRBV2 and TRBJ1-1, with D perhaps matching TRBD1 (5 bases). CDR3 length: 15 amino acids. V lost 7 bases and J 1 base, leaving 16 bases between the germline ends. The germline gives CDR1 SNHLY, CDR2 FYNNEI. CDR3 amino acids: CASMRTRQANTEAFF. CDR3 DNA: TGTGCCAGCATGCGGACAAGGCAAGCGAACACTGAAGCTTTCTTT.

V and J are TRBV11-2 and TRBJ1-1, with unresolved D. The CDR3 totals 16 residues. Trimming cost V 1 base and J 4 bases, with 16 bases left between them. From germline, CDR1 is SGHAT and CDR2 FQNNGV. This CDR3 reads CASSLAWRGLGTEAFF. The CDR3 DNA is TGTGCCAGCAGCTTAGCCTGGCGAGGGCTAGGCACTGAAGCTTTCTTT.

The rearrangement uses TRBV27 and TRBJ2-7, with D hard to call. Trimming took 3 bases from V and 3 from J, leaving 3 bases between them. The CDR3 sequence is 11 residues long. Germline V gene data show CDR1 as MNHEY and CDR2 as SMNVEV (reference sequence). CDR3 amino acids: CASSLGYEQYF. The DNA for the CDR3 is TGTGCCAGCAGTTTGGGCTACGAGCAGTACTTC.